The text below deals with one T cell receptor beta chain. A much larger clone sits a single nucleotide away, making a read error possible. The CDR3 loop spans 16 amino acids. Germline V CDR1 and CDR2: MNHEY, SVGEGT. Trimming cost V 5 bases and J 2 bases, with 17 bases left between them. These data come from a study of T cells in Graves' hyperthyroidism and ophthalmopathy. Regions amplified from RNA transcripts were the TCR beta CDR3 regions. The HTBI primer set was used in a first-round RT-PCR of the TCR CDR3. Via MiXCR, TCRdb re-called the multiplex PCR reads, giving one row per CDR3 protein. The sample lists 250,000 to 300,000 distinct CDR3 sequences, approximately 15% occurring once.

This sequence joins TRBV6-2 or TRBV6-3 and TRBJ2-3, with D maybe TRBD2 (5 bases). The source of this sequence is a woman aged 55 to 70 with Graves' ophthalmopathy. The sequenced material came from blood. This CDR3 is CASSESGYGVTDTQYF. The CDR3, as DNA: TGTGCCAGCAGTGAGTCGGGTTACGGGGTCACAGATACGCAGTATTTT.